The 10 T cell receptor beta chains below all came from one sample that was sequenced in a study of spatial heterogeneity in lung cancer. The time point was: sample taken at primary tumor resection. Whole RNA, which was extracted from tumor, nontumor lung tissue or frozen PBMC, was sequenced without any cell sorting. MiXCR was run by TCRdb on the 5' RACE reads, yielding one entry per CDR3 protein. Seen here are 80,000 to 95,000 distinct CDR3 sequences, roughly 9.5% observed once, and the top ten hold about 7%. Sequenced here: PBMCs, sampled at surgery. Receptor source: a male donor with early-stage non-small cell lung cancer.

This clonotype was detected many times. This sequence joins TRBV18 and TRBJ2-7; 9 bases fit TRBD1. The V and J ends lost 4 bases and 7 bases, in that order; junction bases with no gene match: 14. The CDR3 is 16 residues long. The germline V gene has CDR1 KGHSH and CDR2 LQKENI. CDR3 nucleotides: TGTGCCAGCTCACATCTCTCCGGGACAGGGTCGAGGGAGCAGTACTTC. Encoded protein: CASSHLSGTGSREQYF. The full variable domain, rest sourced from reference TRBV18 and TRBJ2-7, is NAGVMQNPRHLVRRRGQEARLRCSPMKGHSHVYWYRQLPEEGLKFMVYLQKENIIDESGMPKERFSAEFPKEGPSILRIQQVVRGDSAAYFCASSHLSGTGSREQYFGPGTRLTVT.

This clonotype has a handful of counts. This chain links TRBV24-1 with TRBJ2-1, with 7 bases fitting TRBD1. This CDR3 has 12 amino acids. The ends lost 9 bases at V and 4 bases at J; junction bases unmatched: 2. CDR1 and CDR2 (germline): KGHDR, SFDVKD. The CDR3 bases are TGTGCCACCGGGGACAGTTACAATGAGCAGTTCTTC. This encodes CATGDSYNEQFF.

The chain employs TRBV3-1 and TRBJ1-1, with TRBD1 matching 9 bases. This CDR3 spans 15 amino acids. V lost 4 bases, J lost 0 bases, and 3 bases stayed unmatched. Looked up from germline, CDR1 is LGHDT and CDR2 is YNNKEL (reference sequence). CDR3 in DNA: TGTGCCAGCAGCCTTGGACAGGGGCTGAACACTGAAGCTTTCTTT. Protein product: CASSLGQGLNTEAFF.

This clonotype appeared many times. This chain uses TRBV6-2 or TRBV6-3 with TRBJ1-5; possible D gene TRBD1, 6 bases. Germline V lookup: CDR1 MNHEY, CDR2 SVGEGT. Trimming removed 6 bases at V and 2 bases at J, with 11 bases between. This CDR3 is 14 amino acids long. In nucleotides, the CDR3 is TGTGCCAGCAGCGACAGGTCTCGCAATCAGCCCCAGCATTTT. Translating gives CASSDRSRNQPQHF.

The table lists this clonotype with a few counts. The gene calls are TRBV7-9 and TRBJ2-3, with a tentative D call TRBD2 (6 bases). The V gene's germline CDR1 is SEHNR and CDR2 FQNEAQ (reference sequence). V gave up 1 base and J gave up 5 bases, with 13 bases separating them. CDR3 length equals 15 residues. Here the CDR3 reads CASSLGSSVGDTQYF. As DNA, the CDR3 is TGTGCCAGCAGCTTAGGCTCTAGCGTTGGAGATACGCAGTATTTT.

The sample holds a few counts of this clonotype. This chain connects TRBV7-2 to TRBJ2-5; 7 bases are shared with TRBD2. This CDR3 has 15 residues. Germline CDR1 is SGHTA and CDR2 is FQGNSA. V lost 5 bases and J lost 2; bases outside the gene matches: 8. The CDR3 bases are TGTGCCAGCAGCCCGGGGGGACTGTCTCAAGAGACCCAGTACTTC. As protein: CASSPGGLSQETQYF.

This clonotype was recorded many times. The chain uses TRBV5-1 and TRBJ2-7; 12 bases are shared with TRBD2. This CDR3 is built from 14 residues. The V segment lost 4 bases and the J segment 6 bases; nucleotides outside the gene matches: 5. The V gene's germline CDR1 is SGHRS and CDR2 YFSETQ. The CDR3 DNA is TGCGCCAGCAGCGGACTAGCGGGAAACCGCGAGCAGTACTTC. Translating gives CASSGLAGNREQYF.

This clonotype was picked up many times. This CDR3 is CASSQGGQPQHF. CDR3 sequence (DNA): TGTGCCAGCAGCCAAGGGGGTCAGCCCCAGCATTTT. The chain has TRBV3-1 and TRBJ1-5; D is ambiguous. The CDR3 contains 12 residues. V was cut by 1 base and J by 6 bases, with 4 bases left in between. Germline CDR1 reads LGHDT; CDR2 reads YNNKEL (reference sequence).

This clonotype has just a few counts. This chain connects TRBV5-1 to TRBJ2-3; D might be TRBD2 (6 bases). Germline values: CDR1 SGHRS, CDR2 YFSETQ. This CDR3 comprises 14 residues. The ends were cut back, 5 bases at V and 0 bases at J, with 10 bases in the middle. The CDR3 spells CASRLGTSTDTQYF. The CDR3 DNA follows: TGCGCCAGCAGACTAGGGACTAGCACAGATACGCAGTATTTT.

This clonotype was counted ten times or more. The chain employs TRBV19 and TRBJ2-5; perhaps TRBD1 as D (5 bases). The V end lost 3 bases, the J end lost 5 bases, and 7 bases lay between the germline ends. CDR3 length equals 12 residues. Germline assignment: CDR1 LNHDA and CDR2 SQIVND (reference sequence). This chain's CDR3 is CASSITGETQYF. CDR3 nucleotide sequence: TGTGCCAGTAGTATTACAGGCGAGACCCAGTACTTC.